The sequence of this TCR beta chain was determined in a study of T cells in tuberculosis. Study-wide results and caveats: Active tuberculosis patients had shorter CDR3-alpha; the beta difference was nonsignificant.

Profiling relied on immunoSEQ multiplex PCR, and the TCRdb table lists in-frame clones only, not all of them. The data hold 30,000 or so clones, with almost 90% observed a single time. V was pared by 4 bases and J by 14 bases, with 4 bases of the junction left unmatched. Per the germline V gene, CDR1 is SNHLY and CDR2 is FYNNEI. The CDR3 covers 13 residues. As for this clone: The target antigen is unknown.

Unsorted cryopreserved PBMC were sequenced, averaging around 99,000 T cells per clinical donor. The source of this sequence is a donor aged 5 to 30 with latent tuberculosis or without tuberculosis infection. Sequencing was carried out using PBMCs. The chain links TRBV2 to TRBJ2-3, with TRBD2 matching 15 bases. For the CDR3, the DNA is TGTGCCAGCAGTGCGGGACTAGCGGGGGGCCTGTATTTT. Translated: CASSAGLAGGLYF.